This T cell receptor beta chain stems from a study of T cell changes during pregnancy in multiple sclerosis. The V segment lost 6 bases and the J segment 1 base; nucleotides outside the gene matches: 9. The CDR3 totals 15 residues. CDR1 and CDR2 from the germline V gene are SNHLY and FYNNEI. Sequencing used immunoSEQ multiplex PCR; TCRdb keeps in-frame clones, though not all of them. The sample consists of about 52,000 clones, roughly 92% of them appearing once. The J gene is TRBJ2-7, the V gene TRBV2, with TRBD1 matching over 7 bases. The sequence derives from a female donor with multiple sclerosis, enrolled in a pregnancy study. The sample in question was CD4+ T cells from peripheral blood mononuclear cells, obtained in the third trimester of pregnancy. CDR3 coding DNA: TGTGCCAGCAGGAGGGACAGACTTGAATCCTACGAGCAGTACTTC. Protein: CASRRDRLESYEQYF.